A selection of T cell receptor beta chains follows, all from one sample in a study of vaccination and CD4 T cells after COVID-19. TCRdb analysed the PCR reads with MiXCR anew, one entry per CDR3 protein. The sample carries more than 20,000 distinct CDR3 sequences, 60% to 75% recorded once. These receptors have no known antigen. Material: CD4+ T cells from blood, cultured in vitro. The receptor source for this set is a human donor who had recovered from COVID-19. Each CDR3 is given with its conserved first and last residue. The D gene is left open where the match is weak. Not all rows give a size; the values are once, few, many and, for expanded clones, a class.

clone size	J gene	D gene	V gene	CDR3 length	CDR3 DNA	CDR3 protein
NA	TRBJ1-2	NA	TRBV5-1	12	TGCGCCAGCACCGGCTGGGGACGAGGCTACACCTTC	CASTGWGRGYTF
NA	TRBJ1-1	NA	TRBV7-2	13	TGTGCCAGCAGCTTTCAACCGGGGACTGAAGCTTTCTTT	CASSFQPGTEAFF
NA	TRBJ1-5	NA	TRBV20-1	14	TGCAGTGCTAGAGTGTCAGGGCTCAATCAGCCCCAGCATTTT	CSARVSGLNQPQHF
NA	TRBJ1-3	TRBD1	TRBV7-2	18	TGTGCCAGCAGCCCCAAGACGATTACAGGGGGCGGTGGAAACACCATATATTTT	CASSPKTITGGGGNTIYF
NA	TRBJ2-3	TRBD2	TRBV12-3/TRBV12-4	16	TGTGCCAGCAGACCCGGGCTAGCGGGAGTGGGAGATACGCAGTATTTT	CASRPGLAGVGDTQYF
medium-sized	TRBJ1-5	NA	TRBV6-2/TRBV6-3	13	TGTGCCAGCAGTTACCGACAGAATCAGCCCCAGCATTTT	CASSYRQNQPQHF
NA	TRBJ1-2	TRBD1	TRBV10-1	12	TGCGCCAGCAGTGATACAGGGGATGGCTACACCTTC	CASSDTGDGYTF
NA	TRBJ2-7	NA	TRBV7-9	13	TGTGCCAGCAGCTTAGGTCAGGACTACGAGCAGTACTTC	CASSLGQDYEQYF
NA	TRBJ2-5	NA	TRBV28	15	TGTGCCAGCAGTCAGGACAGGTTGAGGGGGGGGACCCAGTACTTC	CASSQDRLRGGTQYF
NA	TRBJ2-1	NA	TRBV28	12	TGTGCCAGCACCTCGTGGTACAATGAGCAGTTCTTC	CASTSWYNEQFF
NA	TRBJ2-5	TRBD2	TRBV7-2	13	TGTGCCAGCAGCCCGCGGGGAGGGGAGACCCAGTACTTC	CASSPRGGETQYF
NA	TRBJ1-5	NA	TRBV7-9	15	TGTGCCAGCAGCTTAGGTCTAGACGTCAATCAGCCCCAGCATTTT	CASSLGLDVNQPQHF
NA	TRBJ2-7	NA	TRBV5-1	14	TGCGCCAGCAGCTCACTTAGGACAGCCTACGAGCAGTACTTC	CASSSLRTAYEQYF
NA	TRBJ1-1	TRBD1	TRBV27	14	TGTGCCAGCAGTCCGGGACAGAGGAACACTGAAGCTTTCTTT	CASSPGQRNTEAFF
NA	TRBJ1-6	TRBD1	TRBV19	14	TGTGCCAGTACGCTGGACAGGGGCAACTCACCCCTCCACTTT	CASTLDRGNSPLHF
NA	TRBJ1-2	TRBD1	TRBV6-5	15	TGTGCCAGCAGTTACCCTCAAGGGACAGGGGTCGGCTACACCTTC	CASSYPQGTGVGYTF
few	TRBJ1-6	TRBD1	TRBV20-1	15	TGCAGTGCTCGCCGGGACAGGGCTAATAATTCACCCCTCCACTTT	CSARRDRANNSPLHF
few	TRBJ1-2	NA	TRBV28	13	TGTGCCAGCAGCTCGGGACTTCTGCTTGGCTACACCTTC	CASSSGLLLGYTF
NA	TRBJ2-3	TRBD1	TRBV6-2/TRBV6-3	14	TGTGCCAGCAGACGACAGGGGCGAACAGATACGCAGTATTTT	CASRRQGRTDTQYF
few	TRBJ2-2	NA	TRBV6-1	13	TGTGCCAGCAGCGCGATGGGCACCGGGGAGCTGTTTTTT	CASSAMGTGELFF
once	TRBJ2-3	TRBD1	TRBV24-1	17	TGTGCCACCAGTGGGACAGGGGCTGGTCCCAGCACAGAAACGCAGTATTTT	CATSGTGAGPSTETQYF
NA	TRBJ1-1	NA	TRBV7-8	15	TGTGCCAGCAGCTTAGGGGGACTGAGGAACACTGAAGCTTTCTTT	CASSLGGLRNTEAFF
NA	TRBJ2-7	NA	TRBV10-2	11	TGCGCCAGCAATGGAGGCTACGAGCAGTACTTC	CASNGGYEQYF
NA	TRBJ2-7	NA	TRBV20-1	11	TGCAGTGTCCCTTACGGGGGCGAGCAGTACTTC	CSVPYGGEQYF
NA	TRBJ1-6	NA	TRBV7-8	14	TGTGCCAGCAGCTTTGAGACATCCGGTTCACCCCTCCACTTT	CASSFETSGSPLHF
NA	TRBJ2-7	NA	TRBV20-1	17	TGCAGTGCCTACCCTCCCCCGGGGCAGGCAAATTCCTACGAGCAGTACTTC	CSAYPPPGQANSYEQYF
once	TRBJ1-2	NA	TRBV19	12	TGTGCCAGTAAGCAGGGGACCTATGGCTACACCTTC	CASKQGTYGYTF
NA	TRBJ1-1	TRBD1	TRBV27	15	TGTGCCAGCAGCAAAACCGGGACAGGGTATACTGAAGCTTTCTTT	CASSKTGTGYTEAFF
NA	TRBJ1-1	TRBD1	TRBV29-1	14	TGCAGCGCCCGTATTCAGGGGGGAGAGACTGAAGCTTTCTTT	CSARIQGGETEAFF
NA	TRBJ1-2	NA	TRBV4-3	15	TGCGCCAGCAGCCAGGGGACCCCCGTAAAGTATGGCTACACCTTC	CASSQGTPVKYGYTF
NA	TRBJ2-3	NA	TRBV2	15	TGTGCCAGCAGTGACTACAGGGGACTCACAGATACGCAGTATTTT	CASSDYRGLTDTQYF